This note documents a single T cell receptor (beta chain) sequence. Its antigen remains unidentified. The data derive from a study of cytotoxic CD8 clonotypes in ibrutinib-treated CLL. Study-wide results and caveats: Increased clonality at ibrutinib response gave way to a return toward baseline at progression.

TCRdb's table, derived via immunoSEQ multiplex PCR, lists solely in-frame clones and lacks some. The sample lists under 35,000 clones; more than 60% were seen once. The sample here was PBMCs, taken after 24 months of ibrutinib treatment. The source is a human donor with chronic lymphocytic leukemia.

The CDR3 DNA is TGTGCCAGCAGCTCGACCCGACAGACTGGCTACACCTTC. It specifies CASSSTRQTGYTF. This chain connects TRBV7-9 to TRBJ1-2; TRBD1 is a possible D gene (5 bases). V was cut by 4 bases and J by 7 bases, with 13 bases left in between. Per germline, CDR1 SEHNR and CDR2 FQNEAQ (reference sequence). The CDR3 runs 13 residues.